This TCR beta chain was sequenced for a study of OX40 agonist ivuxolimab in advanced cancers. Study results and caveats: Also showing low normalized T-cell clonal expansion were some of the nonresponders. Determination of antigen specificity was not performed for the expanded peripheral T cells. CD8+ T cells (on average) carried more expanded clones than CD4+ T cells.

Profiling relied on immunoSEQ multiplex PCR, and the TCRdb table lists in-frame clones only, not all of them. This table has some 97,000 clones, about nine tenths appearing once. As for this clone: Its antigen is unidentified.

V lost 7 bases to trimming and J lost 2 bases, with 22 bases between them. CDR3 length: 17 amino acids. CDR1 MDHEN and CDR2 SYDVKM come from the germline V gene. The sequence was collected from an adult with an advanced solid tumor such as melanoma, head and neck, liver or kidney cancer. The source material was CD4+ or CD8+ T cells sorted from blood, sampled in a trial of the OX40 agonist ivuxolimab. The gene calls are TRBV28 and TRBJ2-3; D assignment may be TRBD1 or TRBD2 (5 bases each). CDR3 amino acids: CASTSDWGRGFTDTQYF. The CDR3 DNA reads TGTGCCAGCACCTCAGATTGGGGGAGAGGCTTCACAGATACGCAGTATTTT.